These T cell receptor beta chains were read from a single sample in a study of blood T cell repertoires in COVID-19. Using immunoSEQ multiplex PCR, the repertoire was profiled, and TCRdb retains in-frame clones only, with some absent. The sample has some 83,000 clones; about 82% are singletons. Sequences were obtained from peripheral blood. These receptors came from a man aged 45-60 years with active COVID-19. The CDR3 runs from the conserved cysteine through the conserved F or W. Fields, in order: CDR3 protein, CDR3 DNA, clone size, V gene, J gene, D gene. The D gene is left open where the match is weak. Size tells how often a clone was seen (once, few, many) or the class of an expanded clone, and some rows leave it out.

CASSLGMVARGVTDTQYF,TGTGCCAGCAGCTTAGGAATGGTGGCCCGGGGGGTCACAGATACGCAGTATTTT,-,TRBV7-9,TRBJ2-3,TRBD2
CASSKGLAGVGETQYF,TGTGCCAGCAGCAAAGGACTAGCGGGAGTAGGAGAGACCCAGTACTTC,-,TRBV2,TRBJ2-5,TRBD2
CASTGLASDTQYF,TGTGCCAGCACTGGACTAGCCTCAGATACGCAGTATTTT,-,TRBV27,TRBJ2-3,TRBD2
CASSSDRGHVDTQYF,TGTGCCAGCAGTTCGGACAGGGGGCACGTAGATACGCAGTATTTT,few,TRBV7-2,TRBJ2-3,TRBD1
CASTLLEGGELFF,TGTGCCAGCACCCTATTAGAGGGCGGGGAGCTGTTTTTT,-,TRBV7-2,TRBJ2-2,-
CASSMVAGPAYEQYF,TGTGCCAGTAGTATGGTAGCGGGGCCGGCCTACGAGCAGTACTTC,-,TRBV19,TRBJ2-7,TRBD2
CASSPESTRYNEQFF,TGTGCCAGCTCACCAGAGAGTACGCGTTACAATGAGCAGTTCTTC,-,TRBV18,TRBJ2-1,-
CASSFLQAGGGGEQYF,TGTGCCAGCAGCTTCCTCCAGGCGGGGGGCGGGGGCGAGCAGTACTTC,once,TRBV7-6,TRBJ2-7,TRBD2
CASSDSKGGGSTDTQYF,TGTGCCAGCAGTGACTCGAAGGGCGGGGGAAGCACAGATACGCAGTATTTT,-,TRBV6-4,TRBJ2-3,TRBD2
CASSGADRRPYNEQFF,TGTGCCAGCAGTGGGGCGGACAGGCGCCCCTACAATGAGCAGTTCTTC,-,TRBV28,TRBJ2-1,TRBD1
CASSQARTGSYEQYF,TGTGCCAGCAGCCAGGCTCGGACAGGCTCCTACGAGCAGTACTTC,once,TRBV3-1/TRBV3-2,TRBJ2-7,TRBD1
CASSVGRTGGSNTQYF,TGTGCCAGCAGCGTAGGGAGGACAGGGGGTTCAAATACGCAGTATTTT,-,TRBV9,TRBJ2-3,TRBD1
CASSIDSREYEQYF,TGTGCCAGTAGTATAGATTCCAGGGAATACGAGCAGTACTTC,-,TRBV19,TRBJ2-7,-
CASSEGTVGDTQYF,TGTGCCAGCAGTGAAGGGACTGTGGGGGATACGCAGTATTTT,once,TRBV2,TRBJ2-3,-
CASSQGRRKSSYNEQFF,TGTGCCAGCAGCCAAGGGCGGAGAAAAAGCTCCTACAATGAGCAGTTCTTC,-,TRBV3-1/TRBV3-2,TRBJ2-1,-
CASSSASGGRGTQYF,TGTGCCAGCAGTTCCGCTAGCGGGGGACGAGGCACGCAGTATTTT,-,TRBV6-2/TRBV6-3,TRBJ2-3,TRBD2
CASSQGAGPKRYQPQHF,TGTGCCAGCAGCCAGGGGGCAGGGCCCAAGCGTTATCAGCCCCAGCATTTT,-,TRBV7-9,TRBJ1-5,TRBD1
CASSSEGALAYNEQFF,TGTGCCAGCAGCTCGGAAGGGGCGTTGGCCTACAATGAGCAGTTCTTC,-,TRBV7-2,TRBJ2-1,-
CASSRRSRGGETNTEAFF,TGCGCCAGCAGCCGACGTTCCCGCGGCGGGGAGACGAACACTGAAGCTTTCTTT,-,TRBV5-1,TRBJ1-1,-
CATSDARSGSSYNEQFF,TGTGCCACCAGTGATGCTCGTAGCGGGAGCTCCTACAATGAGCAGTTCTTC,-,TRBV24-1,TRBJ2-1,TRBD2
CSVGLGLITNEQFF,TGCAGCGTTGGCCTGGGACTAATCACTAATGAGCAGTTCTTC,-,TRBV29-1,TRBJ2-1,TRBD2
CASSIRTSGVSYNEQFF,TGTGCCAGCTCAATCCGGACTAGCGGGGTCTCCTACAATGAGCAGTTCTTC,-,TRBV18,TRBJ2-1,TRBD2
CASSRGSYEQYF,TGTGCCAGCAGTCGGGGCTCCTACGAGCAGTACTTC,-,TRBV9,TRBJ2-7,-
CAWSEQGYGYTF,TGTGCCTGGAGCGAACAGGGTTATGGCTACACCTTC,-,TRBV30,TRBJ1-2,-
CASSDPNRVRTDTQYF,TGCGCCAGCAGCGACCCCAACAGGGTTAGGACAGATACGCAGTATTTT,few,TRBV10-1,TRBJ2-3,-